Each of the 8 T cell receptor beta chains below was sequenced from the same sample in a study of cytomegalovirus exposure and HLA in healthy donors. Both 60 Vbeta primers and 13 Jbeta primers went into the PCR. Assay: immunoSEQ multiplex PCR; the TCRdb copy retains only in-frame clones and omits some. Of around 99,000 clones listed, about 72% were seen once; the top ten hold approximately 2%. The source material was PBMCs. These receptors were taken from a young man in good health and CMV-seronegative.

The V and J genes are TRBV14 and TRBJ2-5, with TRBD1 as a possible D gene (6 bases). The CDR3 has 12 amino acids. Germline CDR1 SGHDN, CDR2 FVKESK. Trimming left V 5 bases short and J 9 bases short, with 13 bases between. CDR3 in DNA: TGTGCCAGCAGCGAAGGATACAGGGCCCAGTACTTC. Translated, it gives CASSEGYRAQYF.

The DNA of the CDR3 is TGTGCTAGTCGTATGACAGAGGACACTGAAGCTTTCTTT. It yields the protein CASRMTEDTEAFF. V gene TRBV12-5 combines with J gene TRBJ1-1; maybe TRBD1 (5 bases). Germline V gives CDR1 LGHNT, CDR2 FRNRAP. The CDR3 loop spans 13 amino acids. V was clipped by 8 bases and J by 3 bases, with 13 bases between them.

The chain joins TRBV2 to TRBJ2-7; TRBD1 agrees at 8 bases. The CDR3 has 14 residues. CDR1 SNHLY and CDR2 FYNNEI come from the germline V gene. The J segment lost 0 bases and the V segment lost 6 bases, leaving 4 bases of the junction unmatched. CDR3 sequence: CASRMTGASYEQYF. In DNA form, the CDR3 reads TGTGCCAGCAGGATGACAGGGGCCTCCTACGAGCAGTACTTC.

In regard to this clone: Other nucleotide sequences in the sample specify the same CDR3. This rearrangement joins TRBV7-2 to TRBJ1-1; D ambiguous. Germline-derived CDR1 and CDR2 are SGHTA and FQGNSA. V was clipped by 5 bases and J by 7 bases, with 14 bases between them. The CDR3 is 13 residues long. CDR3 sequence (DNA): TGTGCCAGCAGCCCGAGTCGGGGTCTTGAAGCTTTCTTT. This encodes CASSPSRGLEAFF.

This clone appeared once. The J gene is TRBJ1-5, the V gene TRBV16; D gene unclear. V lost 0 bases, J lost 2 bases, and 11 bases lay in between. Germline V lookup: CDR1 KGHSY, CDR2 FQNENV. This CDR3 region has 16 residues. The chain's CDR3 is CASSQSSGSGNQPQHF. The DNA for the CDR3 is TGTGCCAGCAGCCAATCGTCTGGGAGTGGCAATCAGCCCCAGCATTTT.

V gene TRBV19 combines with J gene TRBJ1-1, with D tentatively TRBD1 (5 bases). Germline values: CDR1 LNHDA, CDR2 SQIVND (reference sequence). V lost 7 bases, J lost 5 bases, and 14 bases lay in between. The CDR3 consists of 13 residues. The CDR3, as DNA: TGTGCCAGTAAACGGGCCTCAGGGACTGAAGCTTTCTTT. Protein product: CASKRASGTEAFF.

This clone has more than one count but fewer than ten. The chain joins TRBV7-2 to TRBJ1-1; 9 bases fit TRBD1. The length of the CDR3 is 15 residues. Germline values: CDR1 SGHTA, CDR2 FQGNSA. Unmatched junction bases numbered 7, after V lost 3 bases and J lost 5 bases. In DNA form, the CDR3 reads TGTGCCAGCAGCTTGTCTGACAGGGGGTTAACTGAAGCTTTCTTT. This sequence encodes CASSLSDRGLTEAFF.

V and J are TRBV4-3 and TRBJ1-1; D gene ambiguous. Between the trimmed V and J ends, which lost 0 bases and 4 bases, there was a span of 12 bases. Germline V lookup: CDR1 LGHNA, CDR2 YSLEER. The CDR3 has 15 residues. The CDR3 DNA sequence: TGCGCCAGCAGCCAAGAGTTTCAAGTGGCCACTGAAGCTTTCTTT. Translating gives CASSQEFQVATEAFF.